The 23 T cell receptor beta chains listed next were all sequenced from one sample in a study of T cell responses to AZD1222 COVID-19 vaccine (TCRdb year 2021). The method was the immunoSEQ multiplex PCR assay. The table comes from immuneACCESS by way of TCRdb, which keeps in-frame sequences with V and J called. Part of the clones is missing from these tables; in studies checked, under half for an unresolved V gene and the rest for unknown reasons. The sample table records about 94,000 clones; more than 70% of these occur just once. Clones ranked in the top ten supply 10% to 15% of the sample. What this sample's time point label stands for: baseline before first vaccination. The specimen comprised peripheral blood, sampled on day 0 of AZD1222 vaccination. Source of these receptors: an adult in good health.

The CDR3 DNA reads TGTGCCAGCAGCCAAGAAGTAGGGCCCGATGAAAAACTGTTTTTT. Its protein product is CASSQEVGPDEKLFF. The chain is built from TRBV7-8 and TRBJ1-4, with unresolved D. The V and J ends lost 5 bases and 6 bases respectively, with 16 bases between them. The CDR3 sequence is 15 residues long. Germline CDR1 reads SGHVS; CDR2 reads FQNEAQ. The full variable domain, completed using reference TRBV7-8 and TRBJ1-4, is GAGVSQSPRYKVAKRGQDVALRCDPISGHVSLFWYQQALGQGPEFLTYFQNEAQLDKSGLPSDRFFAERPEGSVSTLKIQRTQQEDSAVYLCASSQEVGPDEKLFFGSGTQLSVL.

The rearrangement joins TRBV4-1 to TRBJ1-2; D is uncertain. Germline lookup yields CDR1 MGHRA and CDR2 YSYEKL. The length of the CDR3 is 13 residues. V gave up 0 bases and J gave up 2 bases, with 4 bases separating them. The DNA for the CDR3 is TGCGCCAGCAGCCAAGATGGCAACTATGGCTACACCTTC. It is translated as CASSQDGNYGYTF.

The chain joins TRBV25-1 to TRBJ1-3, with D perhaps TRBD1 (6 bases). The length of the CDR3 is 16 residues. CDR1 is MGHDK and CDR2 is SYGVNS in the germline V gene. Trimming removed 4 bases at V and 0 bases at J, with 13 bases between. CDR3 nucleotide sequence: TGTGCCAGCAGTGGCCGAGACAGGCCCTCTGGAAACACCATATATTTT. This translates into CASSGRDRPSGNTIYF. Looking up the rest from reference TRBV25-1 and TRBJ1-3 gives the full variable domain: EADIYQTPRYLVIGTGKKITLECSQTMGHDKMYWYQQDPGMELHLIHYSYGVNSTEKGDLSSESTVSRIRTEHFPLTLESARPSHTSQYLCASSGRDRPSGNTIYFGEGSWLTVV.

The chain employs TRBV30 and TRBJ2-7; TRBD2 matches at 13 bases. Per the germline V gene, CDR1 is GTSNPN and CDR2 is SVGIG (reference sequence). CDR3 size: 16 residues. V dropped 2 bases and J dropped 4; count of bases not matched to a gene: 8. This CDR3 is CAWSTSGGAYIYEQYF. Written as DNA, the CDR3 is TGTGCCTGGAGTACTAGCGGGGGGGCCTATATATACGAGCAGTACTTC. The full variable domain, rest sourced from reference TRBV30 and TRBJ2-7, is SQTIHQWPATLVQPVGSPLSLECTVEGTSNPNLYWYRQAAGRGLQLLFYSVGIGQISSEVPQNLSASRPQDRQFILSSKKLLLSDSGFYLCAWSTSGGAYIYEQYFGPGTRLTVT.

The chain carries TRBV4-1 and TRBJ2-6; tentative D call: TRBD1 (6 bases). This CDR3 contains 19 residues. The germline V and J ends were trimmed by 2 bases and 2 bases, with 19 bases remaining between them. Germline loops: CDR1 MGHRA, CDR2 YSYEKL. CDR3 coding DNA: TGCGCCAGCAGCCAACCACCTGGACAGCACGGTACTGGGGCCAACGTCCTGACTTTC. Its protein product is CASSQPPGQHGTGANVLTF.

A few counts support this clone. The chain employs TRBV4-1 and TRBJ1-1; 9 nucleotides align to TRBD1. Losses at the gene ends were 1 base for V and 6 bases for J; bases not matched to a gene: 6. Looked up from germline, CDR1 is MGHRA and CDR2 is YSYEKL. The CDR3 has 15 residues. The CDR3 coding sequence is TGCGCCAGCAGCCAAGCCCGGGACAGGGTACCTGAAGCTTTCTTT. This encodes CASSQARDRVPEAFF.

The V call is TRBV7-6, the J call TRBJ2-5; D unresolved. The germline CDR1 and CDR2 sequences are SGHVS and FNYEAQ. The CDR3 is 12 residues long. Between the trimmed V and J ends, which lost 5 bases and 2 bases, there was a span of 6 bases. CDR3 coding DNA: TGTGCCAGCAGCCCTTATCAAGAGACCCAGTACTTC. Translating gives CASSPYQETQYF.

This sequence joins TRBV5-4 and TRBJ2-7, with D unclear. This CDR3 region has 12 residues. CDR1 is SGHNT and CDR2 is YYREEE in the germline V gene (reference sequence). Trimming shortened V by 2 bases and J by 4 bases, and 7 bases separated the two germline ends. The CDR3 region is CASSFDSYEQYF. CDR3 nucleotides: TGTGCCAGCAGCTTCGACTCGTACGAGCAGTACTTC.

This clone was recorded only once. The chain has TRBV10-2 and TRBJ2-2; 7 nucleotides agree with TRBD1. The CDR3 extends over 15 amino acids. CDR1 is WSHSY and CDR2 is SAAADI in the germline V gene. Unmatched junction bases numbered 4, after V lost 4 bases and J lost 2 bases. The CDR3 is CASSVGTANTGELFF. The CDR3 nucleotides read TGCGCCAGCAGTGTCGGGACAGCAAACACCGGGGAGCTGTTTTTT.

The chain uses TRBV25-1 and TRBJ1-3; a weak D match, TRBD1 (6 bases). V dropped 8 bases and J dropped 0 bases, with 14 bases sitting between them. The V gene's germline CDR1 is MGHDK and CDR2 SYGVNS. This CDR3 is 15 amino acids long. CDR3 region: CASHRDSPSGNTIYF. In DNA form, the CDR3 reads TGTGCCAGCCACAGGGACTCCCCCTCTGGAAACACCATATATTTT.

The rearrangement links TRBV2 to TRBJ2-1; the D gene is possibly TRBD2 (7 bases). The germline V and J ends were trimmed by 8 bases and 12 bases, with 17 bases remaining between them. The CDR3 spans 12 residues. Germline V gene data show CDR1 as SNHLY and CDR2 as FYNNEI. The CDR3: CASEGGGTVQFF. CDR3 nucleotide sequence: TGTGCCAGCGAGGGAGGGGGTACGGTGCAGTTCTTC.

This clone has a single count. J is TRBJ1-2 and V is TRBV7-2; D is unclear. Germline values: CDR1 SGHTA, CDR2 FQGNSA. V dropped 1 base and J dropped 2 bases, with 8 bases sitting between them. The CDR3 runs to 14 residues. In nucleotides, the CDR3 is TGTGCCAGCAGCTTAGAATCACGGAACTATGGCTACACCTTC. This encodes CASSLESRNYGYTF.

The chain couples TRBV30 to TRBJ1-5; a weak D match, TRBD1 (5 bases). Trimming removed 5 bases from V and 2 bases from J, with 7 bases in between. The CDR3 sequence is 12 residues long. Germline V gene sequence: CDR1 GTSNPN, CDR2 SVGIG (reference sequence). The CDR3 sequence: CAWGGGNQPQHF. The CDR3 nucleotides read TGTGCCTGGGGAGGGGGCAATCAGCCCCAGCATTTT.

This sequence joins TRBV6-6 and TRBJ2-5; TRBD1 aligns across 8 bases. V shed 5 bases and J 0 bases; nucleotides not matched to a gene: 2. The germline V gene has CDR1 MNHNY and CDR2 SVGAGI (reference sequence). This CDR3 is 14 amino acids long. CDR3 in amino acids: CASSATGDQETQYF. DNA for the CDR3: TGTGCCAGCAGTGCGACAGGGGACCAAGAGACCCAGTACTTC.

J is TRBJ2-6 and V is TRBV5-1, with D perhaps matching TRBD1 or TRBD2 (6 bases each). CDR1 SGHRS and CDR2 YFSETQ come from the germline V gene. The CDR3 runs 18 residues. Trimming shortened V by 5 bases and J by 1 base, and 19 bases separated the two germline ends. The CDR3 nucleotides read TGCGCCAGCAGAACCGGGGGCAGAGTCTTATCTGGGGCCAACGTCCTGACTTTC. Amino acid sequence: CASRTGGRVLSGANVLTF. The entire variable domain, with the rest obtained from reference TRBV5-1 and TRBJ2-6, is as follows: KAGVTQTPRYLIKTRGQQVTLSCSPISGHRSVSWYQQTPGQGLQFLFEYFSETQRNKGNFPGRFSGRQFSNSRSEMNVSTLELGDSALYLCASRTGGRVLSGANVLTFGAGSRLTVL.

J is TRBJ1-3 and V is TRBV6-2 or TRBV6-3; D is perhaps TRBD1 (6 bases). This CDR3 has 13 residues. CDR1 and CDR2 (germline): MNHEY, SVGEGT. Trimming took off 5 bases at V and 5 bases at J, with 10 bases between the two ends. CDR3 in DNA: TGTGCCAGCAGTGGACAGACCCGAAACACCATATATTTT. This sequence encodes CASSGQTRNTIYF.

The CDR3 region has the DNA TGTGCCAGTAGTATCGGACCGGGAGACTACGAGCAGTACTTC. This codes for CASSIGPGDYEQYF. This chain joins TRBV19 and TRBJ2-7; D possibly corresponds to TRBD2 (6 bases). V lost 3 bases and J 3 bases, leaving 12 bases between the germline ends. Germline V gives CDR1 LNHDA, CDR2 SQIVND (reference sequence). The length of the CDR3 is 14 residues.

V usage is TRBV6-5 and J usage is TRBJ2-5; 7 nucleotides match TRBD1. The CDR3 is 16 amino acids. CDR1 is MNHEY and CDR2 is SVGAGI in the germline V gene. The ends lost 2 bases at V and 4 bases at J; junction bases unmatched: 10. This chain's CDR3 is CASSYTRQGTGETQYF. As DNA, the CDR3 is TGTGCCAGCAGTTACACGAGACAGGGTACGGGAGAGACCCAGTACTTC.

The sample holds one count of this clone. The chain joins TRBV5-6 to TRBJ1-2; D is perhaps TRBD1 (5 bases). Germline V gene lookup returns CDR1 SGHDT and CDR2 YYEEEE. The CDR3 contains 15 residues. The V gene lost 0 bases and the J gene lost 4 bases, with 13 bases spanning the gap. The DNA of the CDR3 is TGTGCCAGCAGCTTGGAGATGGGGGTCACCTATGGCTACACCTTC. Residues: CASSLEMGVTYGYTF.

In this sample, this clone turned up a few times. The chain links TRBV21-1 to TRBJ1-3. TRBV21-1 is a listed pseudogene. The CDR3 spans 16 residues. CDR3 in amino acids: CASSRTGEPSGNTIYF. The CDR3 DNA sequence: TGTGCCAGCAGCCGTACGGGGGAGCCCTCTGGAAACACCATATATTTT.

The chain employs TRBV7-8 and TRBJ1-2, with a weak D call TRBD1 (6 bases). V was cut by 5 bases and J by 6 bases, with 10 bases left in between. Germline V CDR1 and CDR2: SGHVS, FQNEAQ. This CDR3 is built from 12 residues. The CDR3 region has the DNA TGTGCCAGCAGCCCAAGGACAGATGGCTACACCTTC. Residues: CASSPRTDGYTF.

This clone has more than one count but fewer than ten. V gene TRBV18 combines with J gene TRBJ2-7; D is undetermined. The CDR3 has 14 residues. Germline-derived CDR1 and CDR2 are KGHSH and LQKENI. V was pared by 3 bases and J by 0 bases, with 9 bases between. CDR3 loop: CASSPPTGSYEQYF. Written as DNA, the CDR3 is TGTGCCAGCTCACCTCCGACGGGCTCCTACGAGCAGTACTTC.

The V call is TRBV9, the J call TRBJ1-6; possible D gene TRBD1, 6 bases. Germline V gives CDR1 SGDLS, CDR2 YYNGEE. There are 15 residues in the CDR3. Trimming removed 3 bases from V and 10 bases from J, with 17 bases in between. The CDR3 nucleotides are TGTGCCAGCAGCGACGGGACACGAAATTCATCACCCCTCCACTTT. As protein: CASSDGTRNSSPLHF. Drawing the rest from reference TRBV9 and TRBJ1-6, the complete variable domain is DSGVTQTPKHLITATGQRVTLRCSPRSGDLSVYWYQQSLDQGLQFLIQYYNGEERAKGNILERFSAQQFPDLHSELNLSSLELGDSALYFCASSDGTRNSSPLHFGNGTRLTVT.